Below are 11 T cell receptor beta chains sequenced from a single sample in a study of blood T cell repertoires in COVID-19. Only in-frame clones appear in the TCRdb table, and some are missing; sequencing was by immunoSEQ multiplex PCR. The sample shows roughly 68,000 clones, 82% of them seen only once. The specimen sequenced was peripheral blood. All receptors come from a man aged 80 or over with active COVID-19.

The V call is TRBV7-6, the J call TRBJ2-2; 10 nucleotides align to TRBD1. From germline, CDR1 is SGHVS and CDR2 FNYEAQ. The junction had 10 bases not matched to a gene; V was cut back by 5 bases and J by 7 bases. There are 16 residues in the CDR3. The CDR3 sequence: CASSPPGQGFGGELFF. In nucleotides, the CDR3 is TGTGCCAGCAGCCCCCCGGGACAGGGGTTCGGCGGGGAGCTGTTTTTT.

The rearrangement uses TRBV9 and TRBJ2-2; 7 bases match TRBD1. The V segment lost 5 bases and the J segment 2 bases; nucleotides outside the gene matches: 3. CDR1 is SGDLS, CDR2 YYNGEE, per germline. The CDR3 contains 14 residues. This chain's CDR3 is CASSGDSNTGELFF. CDR3 coding DNA: TGTGCCAGCAGTGGGGACAGCAACACCGGGGAGCTGTTTTTT.

This clone has just a few counts. The chain is built from TRBV6-2 or TRBV6-3 and TRBJ1-3; D is unresolved. The germline gives CDR1 MNHEY, CDR2 SVGEGT. CDR3 length: 16 residues. The V and J ends lost 0 bases and 2 bases respectively, with 11 bases between them. This CDR3 is CASSYSAWQTGNTIYF. In DNA form, the CDR3 reads TGTGCCAGCAGTTACTCGGCTTGGCAGACTGGAAACACCATATATTTT.

The V call is TRBV18, the J call TRBJ2-1; a weak D match, TRBD2 (6 bases). The V gene's germline CDR1 is KGHSH and CDR2 LQKENI. V was pared by 0 bases and J by 0 bases, with 12 bases between. The CDR3 runs to 17 residues. CDR3 region: CASSPPGSGSSYNEQFF. CDR3 sequence (DNA): TGTGCCAGCTCACCACCGGGTAGCGGAAGCTCCTACAATGAGCAGTTCTTC. Supplemented by reference TRBV18 and TRBJ2-1, the full variable domain reads NAGVMQNPRHLVRRRGQEARLRCSPMKGHSHVYWYRQLPEEGLKFMVYLQKENIIDESGMPKERFSAEFPKEGPSILRIQQVVRGDSAAYFCASSPPGSGSSYNEQFFGPGTRLTVL.

The chain employs TRBV6-5 and TRBJ2-7, with 7 positions matching TRBD1. Per the germline V gene, CDR1 is MNHEY and CDR2 is SVGAGI. V was clipped by 5 bases and J by 3 bases; unmatched bases: 10. The CDR3 is made up of 15 amino acids. Written as DNA, the CDR3 is TGTGCCAGCAGTCGTGCCGGGACAGAATTCTACGAGCAGTACTTC. This codes for CASSRAGTEFYEQYF.

CDR3 nucleotides: TGTGCCAGCAGTTACGACAGGGGAAACGAGCAGTACTTC. As protein: CASSYDRGNEQYF. The chain combines TRBV6-5 with TRBJ2-7; 8 bases line up with TRBD1. Trimming cost V 2 bases and J 5 bases; bases outside gene matches: 2. The CDR3 has 13 amino acids. In germline, CDR1 is MNHEY, CDR2 SVGAGI.

The chain combines TRBV5-1 with TRBJ2-1, with TRBD2 matching over 8 bases. The length of the CDR3 is 14 residues. Germline lookup yields CDR1 SGHRS and CDR2 YFSETQ. Losses at the gene ends were 3 bases for V and 5 bases for J; bases not matched to a gene: 4. The CDR3 loop reads CASSSLSGDNEQFF. Written as DNA, the CDR3 is TGCGCCAGCAGCTCTCTTAGCGGGGACAATGAGCAGTTCTTC.

This clone was detected only once. The rearrangement uses TRBV4-1 and TRBJ2-1, with D perhaps TRBD1 (6 bases). The CDR3 contains 17 residues. Between the trimmed V and J ends, which lost 0 bases and 4 bases, there was a span of 16 bases. Germline V CDR1 and CDR2: MGHRA, YSYEKL. The CDR3 spells CASSQDPKQGLYNEQFF. CDR3 nucleotides: TGCGCCAGCAGCCAAGACCCCAAACAGGGCCTATACAATGAGCAGTTCTTC.

The rearrangement joins TRBV7-6 to TRBJ2-5; 10 nucleotides line up with TRBD2. The CDR3 contains 20 residues. J was trimmed by 5 bases and V by 1 base; bases with no gene match: 19. The germline CDR1 and CDR2 sequences are SGHVS and FNYEAQ. The DNA of the CDR3 is TGTGCCAGCAGCTTAGTTTCGGCGGCTAGCGGGGGAGCCACCCGGGAGACCCAGTACTTC. Amino acids: CASSLVSAASGGATRETQYF.

The chain combines TRBV6-5 with TRBJ1-2; 7 bases line up with TRBD1. The ends lost 6 bases at V and 6 bases at J; junction bases unmatched: 4. The germline V gene has CDR1 MNHEY and CDR2 SVGAGI. This CDR3 is built from 12 residues. In DNA, the CDR3 is TGTGCCAGCAGGGGGACAGCCGATGGCTACACCTTC. Its translation: CASRGTADGYTF.

The rearrangement joins TRBV4-1 to TRBJ1-2; a possible D gene is TRBD1 (5 bases). The CDR3 runs 14 residues. In germline, CDR1 is MGHRA, CDR2 YSYEKL. The germline V and J ends were trimmed by 2 bases and 4 bases, with 11 bases remaining between them. The CDR3 region has the DNA TGCGCCAGCAGCCAAAATACAGGAGCCTATGGCTACACCTTC. Encoded protein: CASSQNTGAYGYTF.